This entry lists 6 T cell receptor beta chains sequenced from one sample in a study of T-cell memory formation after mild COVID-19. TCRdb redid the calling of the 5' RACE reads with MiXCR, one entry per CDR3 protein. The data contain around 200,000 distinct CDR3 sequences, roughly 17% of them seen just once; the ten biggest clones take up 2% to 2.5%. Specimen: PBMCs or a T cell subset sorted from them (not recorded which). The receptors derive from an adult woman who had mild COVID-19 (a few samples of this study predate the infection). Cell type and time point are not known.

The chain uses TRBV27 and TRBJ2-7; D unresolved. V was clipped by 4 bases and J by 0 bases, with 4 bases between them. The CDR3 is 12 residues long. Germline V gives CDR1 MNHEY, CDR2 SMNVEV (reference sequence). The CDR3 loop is CASSSFSYEQYF. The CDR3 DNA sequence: TGTGCCAGCAGTTCATTCTCCTACGAGCAGTACTTC.

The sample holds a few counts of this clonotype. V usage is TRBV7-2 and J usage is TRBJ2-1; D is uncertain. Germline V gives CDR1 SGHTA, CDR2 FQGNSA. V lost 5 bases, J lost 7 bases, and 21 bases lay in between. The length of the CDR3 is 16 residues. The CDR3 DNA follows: TGTGCCAGCAGCGCCCTCGGACCGGGCCTGGGAAATGAGCAGTTCTTC. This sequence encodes CASSALGPGLGNEQFF.

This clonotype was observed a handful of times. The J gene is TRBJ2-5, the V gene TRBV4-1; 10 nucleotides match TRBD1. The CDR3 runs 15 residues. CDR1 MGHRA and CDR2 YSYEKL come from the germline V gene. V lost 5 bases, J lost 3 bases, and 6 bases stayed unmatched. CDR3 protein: CASSIGQGGKETQYF. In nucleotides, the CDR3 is TGCGCCAGCAGCATCGGACAGGGGGGAAAAGAGACCCAGTACTTC.

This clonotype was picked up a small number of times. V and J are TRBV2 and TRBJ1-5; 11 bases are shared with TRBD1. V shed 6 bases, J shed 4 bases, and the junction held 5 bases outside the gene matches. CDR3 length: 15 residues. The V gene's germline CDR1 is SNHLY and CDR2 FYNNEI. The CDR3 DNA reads TGTGCCAGCAGATTAGGGACAGGGGGAAATCAGCCCCAGCATTTT. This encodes CASRLGTGGNQPQHF.

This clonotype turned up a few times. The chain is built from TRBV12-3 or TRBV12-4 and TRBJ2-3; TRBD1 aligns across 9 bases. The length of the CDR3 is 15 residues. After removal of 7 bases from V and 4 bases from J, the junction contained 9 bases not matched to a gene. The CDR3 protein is CASTPGTGLADTQYF. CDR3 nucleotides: TGTGCCAGCACCCCCGGGACAGGGCTGGCAGATACGCAGTATTTT.

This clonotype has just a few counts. Written as DNA, the CDR3 is TGCAGTGCCGCGGGGTCGGGGGGCCACAACCTCAATGAGCAGTTCTTC. This translates into CSAAGSGGHNLNEQFF. This rearrangement joins TRBV20-1 to TRBJ2-1; tentative D call: TRBD2 (7 bases). CDR1 DFQATT and CDR2 SNEGSKA come from the germline V gene (reference sequence). V was clipped by 6 bases and J by 6 bases, with 24 bases between them. This CDR3 is 16 amino acids long.